This TCR beta chain stems from a study of identical twins. Overall study results and limits: Rather than following the same donors, the conclusions depended on cross-sectional statistical analysis. Out-of-frame alpha sequences shared by twins showed excess low generation probability.

Healthy Caucasians were all of the donors. This clonotype was picked up a small number of times. The target antigen is unknown. TCRdb ran MiXCR on the 5' RACE reads and lists one entry per CDR3 protein. The sample shows about 430,000 distinct CDR3 sequences, less than 20% of them seen only once. Sample: naive T cells sorted from blood. The receptor was derived from a man aged 50-59 years in good health.

The CDR3 nucleotides read TGCAGTGCTAGTAGGCAGGGCGACAATGAGCAGTTCTTC. It translates to CSASRQGDNEQFF. V is TRBV20-1 and J is TRBJ2-1; a weak D match, TRBD1 (5 bases). Germline V gene sequence: CDR1 DFQATT, CDR2 SNEGSKA (reference sequence). Trimming removed 3 bases at V and 5 bases at J, with 11 bases between. The CDR3 runs to 13 residues.